Listed below are T cell receptor beta chains from one sample, sequenced in a study of T cells in Graves' hyperthyroidism and ophthalmopathy. Each CDR3 protein is one row after TCRdb ran MiXCR on the multiplex PCR reads. Here the sample spans more than 300,000 distinct CDR3 sequences, roughly 13% being singletons. Material: blood. The receptors shown here come from a woman aged 55-75 years with Graves' hyperthyroidism. Each CDR3 is given with its conserved first and last residue. D genes are given only for firm matches. Only some rows state a clone size, as once, few, many or a class for expanded clones.

J: TRBJ2-2; D: NA; V: TRBV25-1; size: once; DNA: TGTGCCAGCGCGACCGGGGGGCCGTCTTCCAGGGAGCTGTTTTTT; CDR3: CASATGGPSSRELFF
J: TRBJ2-7; D: NA; V: TRBV27; size: NA; DNA: TGTGCCAGCCACCCGGCGGGGGCCTCCTACGAGCAGTACTTC; CDR3: CASHPAGASYEQYF
J: TRBJ1-1; D: NA; V: TRBV6-1; size: many; DNA: TGTGCCAGCATTCTCATACAGGGTTCTGAAGCTTTCTTT; CDR3: CASILIQGSEAFF
J: TRBJ2-5; D: TRBD1; V: TRBV24-1; size: few; DNA: TGTGCCACCAGTGACTCCGGGACAGGGGGTGGAGAGACCCAGTACTTC; CDR3: CATSDSGTGGGETQYF
J: TRBJ1-2; D: NA; V: TRBV20-1; size: NA; DNA: TGCAGTGCTAGATTCCGGGGGGTGGATGGCTACACCTTC; CDR3: CSARFRGVDGYTF
J: TRBJ2-5; D: TRBD1; V: TRBV4-1; size: NA; DNA: TGCGCCAGCAGCCTTCAACCCGACAGGGGGACGGGGACCCAGTACTTC; CDR3: CASSLQPDRGTGTQYF
J: TRBJ1-1; D: NA; V: TRBV18; size: many; DNA: TGTGCCAGCTCACCAGATGCGGGCCCAGGAGCTTTCTTT; CDR3: CASSPDAGPGAFF
J: TRBJ1-2; D: TRBD1; V: TRBV6-1; size: many; DNA: TGTGCCAGCAGTGGGACAGGGGCTAACTATGGCTACACCTTC; CDR3: CASSGTGANYGYTF
J: TRBJ2-1; D: TRBD2; V: TRBV7-9; size: NA; DNA: TGTGCCAGCAGACGCGGGACTAGCGGCTACAATGAGCAGTTCTTC; CDR3: CASRRGTSGYNEQFF
J: TRBJ2-1; D: TRBD2; V: TRBV6-1; size: many; DNA: TGTGCCGGAGCGGGAGGGCTAAGGGGCTCTTGGGGTTGGAATGAGCAGTTCTTC; CDR3: CAGAGGLRGSWGWNEQFF
J: TRBJ2-6; D: NA; V: TRBV7-9; size: many; DNA: TGTGCCAGCAGCTTAAGACTTGCTGGGGCCAACGTCCTGACTTTC; CDR3: CASSLRLAGANVLTF
J: TRBJ2-3; D: TRBD2; V: TRBV11-2; size: many; DNA: TGTGCCAGCAGCTTAGGCACGACTAGCGGGAGGTCAGATACGCAGTATTTT; CDR3: CASSLGTTSGRSDTQYF
J: TRBJ2-3; D: TRBD1; V: TRBV6-1; size: NA; DNA: TGTGCCAGCAGTGATGGACAGGGAAACACAGATACGCAGTATTTT; CDR3: CASSDGQGNTDTQYF
J: TRBJ2-7; D: TRBD2; V: TRBV19; size: many; DNA: TGTGCCAGTAGTTCCCTAGGAGCGGGAGGCTACGAGCAGTACTTC; CDR3: CASSSLGAGGYEQYF
J: TRBJ1-5; D: TRBD1; V: TRBV2; size: many; DNA: TGTGCCACCCACGGGACAGGGGATCAGCCCCAGCATTTT; CDR3: CATHGTGDQPQHF
J: TRBJ1-2; D: NA; V: TRBV6-1; size: few; DNA: TGTGCCAGCGGCCCCGGGTATGGCTACACCTTC; CDR3: CASGPGYGYTF
J: TRBJ2-3; D: TRBD2; V: TRBV20-1; size: many; DNA: TGCAGTGCTAGGCGGGAGGGAACAGATACGCAGTATTTT; CDR3: CSARREGTDTQYF
J: TRBJ2-3; D: TRBD2; V: TRBV20-1; size: many; DNA: TGCAGTGCTAGACCTAGCGGGAGGGCGGAAGATACGCAGTATTTT; CDR3: CSARPSGRAEDTQYF
J: TRBJ2-1; D: NA; V: TRBV12-3/TRBV12-4; size: many; DNA: TGTGCCAGCACCCCCCTCCGAGGGGGTGAGCAGTTCTTC; CDR3: CASTPLRGGEQFF
J: TRBJ2-5; D: NA; V: TRBV11-2; size: many; DNA: TGTGCCAGCAGCTTAGGGTTTGAGACCCAGTACTTC; CDR3: CASSLGFETQYF
J: TRBJ2-5; D: TRBD2; V: TRBV20-1; size: NA; DNA: TGCAGTGCCACAAACTGGGGTGCGGGGGCTCGGCTAGCGGGAGGCCGGGAGACCCAGTACTTC; CDR3: CSATNWGAGARLAGGRETQYF
J: TRBJ2-1; D: NA; V: TRBV20-1; size: many; DNA: TGCAGTGCTAGCCATCGCGGGATCTCCTACAATGAGCAGTTCTTC; CDR3: CSASHRGISYNEQFF
J: TRBJ2-5; D: NA; V: TRBV5-4; size: many; DNA: TGTGCCAGCAGACTCCCGGGACACCAAGAGACCCAGTACTTC; CDR3: CASRLPGHQETQYF
J: TRBJ2-7; D: TRBD2; V: TRBV20-1; size: NA; DNA: TGCAGTGCTAAGAGCGGGAGAGCTTCCTACGAGCAGTACTTC; CDR3: CSAKSGRASYEQYF
J: TRBJ2-5; D: NA; V: TRBV13; size: few; DNA: TGTGCCAGCAGCCTGAGGGGGGGTACGGAGACCCAGTACTTC; CDR3: CASSLRGGTETQYF
J: TRBJ2-2; D: NA; V: TRBV12-5; size: NA; DNA: TGTGCTAGTGGCCTGGTAGGGACCACCGGGGAGCTGTTTTTT; CDR3: CASGLVGTTGELFF
J: TRBJ2-7; D: TRBD1; V: TRBV7-2; size: many; DNA: TGTGCCAGCAGCACATCCGAGGGGGCGAGGGAGCAGTACTTC; CDR3: CASSTSEGAREQYF
J: TRBJ1-5; D: NA; V: TRBV19; size: few; DNA: TGTGCCAGTAGTATAGGGACCGAACAGCCCCAGCATTTT; CDR3: CASSIGTEQPQHF
J: TRBJ1-1; D: NA; V: TRBV6-6; size: many; DNA: TGTGCCAGCAGTTACTCGGGGGGGGAGGGCACTGAAGCTTTCTTT; CDR3: CASSYSGGEGTEAFF
J: TRBJ2-2; D: TRBD1; V: TRBV5-1; size: NA; DNA: TGCGCCAGCAGACCAGGGGGCCGACTGTTTTTT; CDR3: CASRPGGRLFF
J: TRBJ2-5; D: NA; V: TRBV19; size: few; DNA: TGTGCCAGTAGTAATTCAAAAGAGACCCAGTACTTC; CDR3: CASSNSKETQYF
J: TRBJ1-5; D: NA; V: TRBV12-3/TRBV12-4; size: many; DNA: TGTGCCAGCAGTACCGACAGCGGCAATCAGCCCCAGCATTTT; CDR3: CASSTDSGNQPQHF
J: TRBJ2-7; D: TRBD2; V: TRBV7-2; size: few; DNA: TGTGCCAGCAGCCCCAGACTAGCGGGCCCGAGCTCCTACGAGCAGTACTTC; CDR3: CASSPRLAGPSSYEQYF
J: TRBJ2-7; D: NA; V: TRBV28; size: NA; DNA: TGTGCCGTTCAGGGTAGGGACGAGCAGTACTTC; CDR3: CAVQGRDEQYF
J: TRBJ2-7; D: TRBD1; V: TRBV20-1; size: few; DNA: TGCAGTGCTAGTTTGGACGAGGGGGCGGCCGAGCAGTACTTC; CDR3: CSASLDEGAAEQYF
J: TRBJ2-1; D: NA; V: TRBV5-4; size: few; DNA: TGTGCCAGCAGCTTGCCCACTGCGGGAGAGCAGTTCTTC; CDR3: CASSLPTAGEQFF
J: TRBJ1-1; D: NA; V: TRBV19; size: NA; DNA: TGTGCCAGTAGTATAAACACTGAAGCTTTCTTT; CDR3: CASSINTEAFF
J: TRBJ1-5; D: NA; V: TRBV6-2/TRBV6-3; size: NA; DNA: TGTACCGCCCAGGACCTCGACGGGCAGCCCCAGCATTTT; CDR3: CTAQDLDGQPQHF
J: TRBJ2-2; D: NA; V: TRBV3-1; size: many; DNA: TGTGCCAGCAGCCAAGAGACAGGCTCAGGGGCCGGGGAGCTGTTTTTT; CDR3: CASSQETGSGAGELFF